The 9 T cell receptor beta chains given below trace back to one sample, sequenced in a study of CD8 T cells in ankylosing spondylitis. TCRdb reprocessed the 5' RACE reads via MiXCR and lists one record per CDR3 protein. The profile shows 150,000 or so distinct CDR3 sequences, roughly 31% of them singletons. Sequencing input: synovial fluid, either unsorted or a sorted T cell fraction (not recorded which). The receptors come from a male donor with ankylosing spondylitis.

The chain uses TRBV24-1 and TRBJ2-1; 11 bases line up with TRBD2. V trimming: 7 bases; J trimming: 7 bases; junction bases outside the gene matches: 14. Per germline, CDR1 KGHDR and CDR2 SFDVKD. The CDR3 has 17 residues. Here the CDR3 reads CATSPRGTSGRLNEQFF. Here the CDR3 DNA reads TGTGCCACCAGCCCTAGAGGCACTAGCGGGAGATTGAATGAGCAGTTCTTC.

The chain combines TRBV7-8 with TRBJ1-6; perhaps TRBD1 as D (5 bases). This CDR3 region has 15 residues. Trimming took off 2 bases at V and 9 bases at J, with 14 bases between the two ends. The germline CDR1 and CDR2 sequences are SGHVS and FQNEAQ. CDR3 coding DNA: TGTGCCAGCAGCTTACGAGGGGAAGACAGTTCACCCCTCCACTTT. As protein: CASSLRGEDSSPLHF.

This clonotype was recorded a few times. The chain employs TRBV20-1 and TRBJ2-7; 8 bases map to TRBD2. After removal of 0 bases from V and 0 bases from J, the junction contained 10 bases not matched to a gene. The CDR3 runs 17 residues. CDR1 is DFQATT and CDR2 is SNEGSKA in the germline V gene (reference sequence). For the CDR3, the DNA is TGCAGTGCTAGAGATATCGGGAGGGCCCCACTCTCCTACGAGCAGTACTTC. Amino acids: CSARDIGRAPLSYEQYF.

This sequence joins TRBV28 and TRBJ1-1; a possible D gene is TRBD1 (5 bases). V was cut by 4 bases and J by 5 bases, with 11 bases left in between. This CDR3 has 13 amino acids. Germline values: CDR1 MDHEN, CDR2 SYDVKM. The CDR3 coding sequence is TGTGCCAGCAGTTATGGGGGGGTTACTGAAGCTTTCTTT. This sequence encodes CASSYGGVTEAFF.

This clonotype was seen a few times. As DNA, the CDR3 is TGTGCCTGTCCCAGGGGTGGAAACACCATATATTTT. This sequence encodes CACPRGGNTIYF. V usage is TRBV30 and J usage is TRBJ1-3, with D possibly being TRBD1 (6 bases). Germline CDR1 and CDR2: GTSNPN and SVGIG (reference sequence). The germline V and J ends were trimmed by 6 bases and 3 bases, with 9 bases remaining between them. This CDR3 contains 12 residues.

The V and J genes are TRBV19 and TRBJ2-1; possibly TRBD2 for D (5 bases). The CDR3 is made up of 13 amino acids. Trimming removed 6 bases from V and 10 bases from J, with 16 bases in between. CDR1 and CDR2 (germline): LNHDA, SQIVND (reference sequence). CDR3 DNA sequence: TGTGCCAGTAGCATACCTTGGAGGCCAGAGCAGTTCTTC. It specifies CASSIPWRPEQFF. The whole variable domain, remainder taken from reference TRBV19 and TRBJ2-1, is DGGITQSPKYLFRKEGQNVTLSCEQNLNHDAMYWYRQDPGQGLRLIYYSQIVNDFQKGDIAEGYSVSREKKESFPLTVTSAQKNPTAFYLCASSIPWRPEQFFGPGTRLTVL.

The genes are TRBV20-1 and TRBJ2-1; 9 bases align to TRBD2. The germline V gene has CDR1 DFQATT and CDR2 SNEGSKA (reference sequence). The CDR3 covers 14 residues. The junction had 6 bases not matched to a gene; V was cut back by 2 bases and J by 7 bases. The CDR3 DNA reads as TGCAGTGCTAGATATAGCGGGGGCCGAAATGAGCAGTTCTTC. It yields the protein CSARYSGGRNEQFF.

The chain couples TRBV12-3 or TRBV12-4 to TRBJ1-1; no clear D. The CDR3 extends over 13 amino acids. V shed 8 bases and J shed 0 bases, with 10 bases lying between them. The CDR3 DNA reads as TGTGCCAGCCTTGGCCCCATGAACACTGAAGCTTTCTTT. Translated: CASLGPMNTEAFF.

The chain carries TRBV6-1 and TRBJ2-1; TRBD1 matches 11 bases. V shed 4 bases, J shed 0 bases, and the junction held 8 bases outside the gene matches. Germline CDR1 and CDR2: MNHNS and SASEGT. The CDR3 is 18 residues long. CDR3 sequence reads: CASSARDRGISSYNEQFF. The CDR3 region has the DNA TGTGCCAGCAGTGCCCGGGACAGGGGGATCAGCTCCTACAATGAGCAGTTCTTC.